The rows below give T cell receptor beta chains drawn from one sample of a study of cytotoxic CD8 clonotypes in ibrutinib-treated CLL. The assay was immunoSEQ multiplex PCR, and TCRdb's table has in-frame clones only and misses some. The repertoire holds 30,000 to 40,000 clones, less than 85% seen once, with 10% in the top ten. Source: PBMCs, taken at disease progression, from a patient treated with ibrutinib. Source of these receptors: a human donor with chronic lymphocytic leukemia. Each CDR3 is given with its conserved first and last residue. A D gene is named only where the DNA matches it firmly.

D	V	J	CDR3
.	TRBV6-1	TRBJ1-5	CASSGGYNQPQHF
.	TRBV5-6	TRBJ1-2	CASRKVRLSNYGYTF
.	TRBV12-5	TRBJ1-6	CASGLAEGETRGRVALHF
TRBD1	TRBV5-1	TRBJ2-1	CASSFSPGTGGAFNEQFF
TRBD1	TRBV6-1	TRBJ1-2	CASSSGTDYGYTF
.	TRBV4-2	TRBJ1-2	CASSQVGMGAYGYTF
TRBD1	TRBV6-6	TRBJ1-5	CASSGTLDRYNQPQHF
.	TRBV14	TRBJ2-7	CASSQDSFSQAYYEQYF
TRBD1	TRBV7-9	TRBJ2-7	CASSSRQGSFDEQYF
.	TRBV6-6	TRBJ2-1	CASSLPQPSILFF
TRBD1	TRBV10-2	TRBJ1-5	CASGGTGDGQPQHF
TRBD1	TRBV10-3	TRBJ1-1	CAISWTGENTEAFF
TRBD1	TRBV10-2	TRBJ1-1	CASQPGGGTANTEAFF
.	TRBV6-1	TRBJ2-5	CASSEARGGETQYF
.	TRBV5-6	TRBJ1-4	CASSLRPWLSGNEKLFF
.	TRBV6-5	TRBJ1-5	CASSSQNSNQPQHF
TRBD2	TRBV10-2	TRBJ2-7	CASSEPTSGVYEQYF